This T cell receptor (beta chain) was documented in a study of T cell responses to AZD1222 COVID-19 vaccine. The data were produced by immunoSEQ multiplex PCR, yet TCRdb's version contains in-frame clones alone and is incomplete. The data hold about 130,000 clones, with 88% observed a single time. Turning to this clone: Its matching antigen is unknown.

Germline V gene sequence: CDR1 MDHEN, CDR2 SYDVKM. V shed 3 bases and J shed 5 bases, with 13 bases lying between them. The CDR3 runs 15 residues. Study observations and caveats: The donor cohort was predominantly white British with a female majority, and clonal diversity may have been underestimated. After the peak T cell response, and only then, were repertoires sampled. CD4 TCRs covered the whole spike, strongest at regions 160-218 and 743-854.

The receptor was derived from an adult who received the AZD1222 COVID-19 vaccine. The chain employs TRBV28 and TRBJ2-2; D is possibly TRBD2 (6 bases). The source material was peripheral blood, sampled 28 days after the second AZD1222 dose. CDR3 sequence reads: CASSLKGRGTGELFF. The CDR3 region has the DNA TGTGCCAGCAGTTTGAAGGGCCGGGGGACCGGGGAGCTGTTTTTT.